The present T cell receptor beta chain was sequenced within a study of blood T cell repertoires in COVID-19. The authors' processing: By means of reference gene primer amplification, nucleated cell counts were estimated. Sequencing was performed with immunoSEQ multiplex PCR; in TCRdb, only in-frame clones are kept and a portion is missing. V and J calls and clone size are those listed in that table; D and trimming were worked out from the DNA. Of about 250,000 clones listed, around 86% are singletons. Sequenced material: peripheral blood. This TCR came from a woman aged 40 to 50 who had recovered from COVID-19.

The CDR3 loop is CASSRQGTKQETQYF. Here the CDR3 DNA reads TGTGCCAGCAGCCGCCAGGGGACAAAACAAGAGACCCAGTACTTC. The V and J genes are TRBV11-2 and TRBJ2-5; D might be TRBD1 (6 bases). V shed 5 bases and J shed 2 bases, with 15 bases lying between them. This CDR3 spans 15 amino acids. Germline CDR1 and CDR2: SGHAT and FQNNGV. Using reference TRBV11-2 and TRBJ2-5 for the parts outside the CDR3, the full variable domain is EAGVAQSPRYKIIEKRQSVAFWCNPISGHATLYWYQQILGQGPKLLIQFQNNGVVDDSQLPKDRFSAERLKGVDSTLKIQPAKLEDSAVYLCASSRQGTKQETQYFGPGTRLLVL.